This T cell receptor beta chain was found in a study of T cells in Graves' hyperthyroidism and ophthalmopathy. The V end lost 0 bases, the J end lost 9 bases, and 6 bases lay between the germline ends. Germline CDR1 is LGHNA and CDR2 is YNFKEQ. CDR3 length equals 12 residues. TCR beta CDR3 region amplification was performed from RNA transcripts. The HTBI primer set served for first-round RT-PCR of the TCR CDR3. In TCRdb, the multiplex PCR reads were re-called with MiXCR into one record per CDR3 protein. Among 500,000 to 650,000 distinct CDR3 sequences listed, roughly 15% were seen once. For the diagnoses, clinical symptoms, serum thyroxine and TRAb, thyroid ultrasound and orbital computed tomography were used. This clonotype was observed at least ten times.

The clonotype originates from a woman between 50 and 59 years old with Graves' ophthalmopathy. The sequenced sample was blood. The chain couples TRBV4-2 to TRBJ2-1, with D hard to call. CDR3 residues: CASSQEGSEQFF. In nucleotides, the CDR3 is TGTGCCAGCAGCCAAGAGGGTAGTGAGCAGTTCTTC.